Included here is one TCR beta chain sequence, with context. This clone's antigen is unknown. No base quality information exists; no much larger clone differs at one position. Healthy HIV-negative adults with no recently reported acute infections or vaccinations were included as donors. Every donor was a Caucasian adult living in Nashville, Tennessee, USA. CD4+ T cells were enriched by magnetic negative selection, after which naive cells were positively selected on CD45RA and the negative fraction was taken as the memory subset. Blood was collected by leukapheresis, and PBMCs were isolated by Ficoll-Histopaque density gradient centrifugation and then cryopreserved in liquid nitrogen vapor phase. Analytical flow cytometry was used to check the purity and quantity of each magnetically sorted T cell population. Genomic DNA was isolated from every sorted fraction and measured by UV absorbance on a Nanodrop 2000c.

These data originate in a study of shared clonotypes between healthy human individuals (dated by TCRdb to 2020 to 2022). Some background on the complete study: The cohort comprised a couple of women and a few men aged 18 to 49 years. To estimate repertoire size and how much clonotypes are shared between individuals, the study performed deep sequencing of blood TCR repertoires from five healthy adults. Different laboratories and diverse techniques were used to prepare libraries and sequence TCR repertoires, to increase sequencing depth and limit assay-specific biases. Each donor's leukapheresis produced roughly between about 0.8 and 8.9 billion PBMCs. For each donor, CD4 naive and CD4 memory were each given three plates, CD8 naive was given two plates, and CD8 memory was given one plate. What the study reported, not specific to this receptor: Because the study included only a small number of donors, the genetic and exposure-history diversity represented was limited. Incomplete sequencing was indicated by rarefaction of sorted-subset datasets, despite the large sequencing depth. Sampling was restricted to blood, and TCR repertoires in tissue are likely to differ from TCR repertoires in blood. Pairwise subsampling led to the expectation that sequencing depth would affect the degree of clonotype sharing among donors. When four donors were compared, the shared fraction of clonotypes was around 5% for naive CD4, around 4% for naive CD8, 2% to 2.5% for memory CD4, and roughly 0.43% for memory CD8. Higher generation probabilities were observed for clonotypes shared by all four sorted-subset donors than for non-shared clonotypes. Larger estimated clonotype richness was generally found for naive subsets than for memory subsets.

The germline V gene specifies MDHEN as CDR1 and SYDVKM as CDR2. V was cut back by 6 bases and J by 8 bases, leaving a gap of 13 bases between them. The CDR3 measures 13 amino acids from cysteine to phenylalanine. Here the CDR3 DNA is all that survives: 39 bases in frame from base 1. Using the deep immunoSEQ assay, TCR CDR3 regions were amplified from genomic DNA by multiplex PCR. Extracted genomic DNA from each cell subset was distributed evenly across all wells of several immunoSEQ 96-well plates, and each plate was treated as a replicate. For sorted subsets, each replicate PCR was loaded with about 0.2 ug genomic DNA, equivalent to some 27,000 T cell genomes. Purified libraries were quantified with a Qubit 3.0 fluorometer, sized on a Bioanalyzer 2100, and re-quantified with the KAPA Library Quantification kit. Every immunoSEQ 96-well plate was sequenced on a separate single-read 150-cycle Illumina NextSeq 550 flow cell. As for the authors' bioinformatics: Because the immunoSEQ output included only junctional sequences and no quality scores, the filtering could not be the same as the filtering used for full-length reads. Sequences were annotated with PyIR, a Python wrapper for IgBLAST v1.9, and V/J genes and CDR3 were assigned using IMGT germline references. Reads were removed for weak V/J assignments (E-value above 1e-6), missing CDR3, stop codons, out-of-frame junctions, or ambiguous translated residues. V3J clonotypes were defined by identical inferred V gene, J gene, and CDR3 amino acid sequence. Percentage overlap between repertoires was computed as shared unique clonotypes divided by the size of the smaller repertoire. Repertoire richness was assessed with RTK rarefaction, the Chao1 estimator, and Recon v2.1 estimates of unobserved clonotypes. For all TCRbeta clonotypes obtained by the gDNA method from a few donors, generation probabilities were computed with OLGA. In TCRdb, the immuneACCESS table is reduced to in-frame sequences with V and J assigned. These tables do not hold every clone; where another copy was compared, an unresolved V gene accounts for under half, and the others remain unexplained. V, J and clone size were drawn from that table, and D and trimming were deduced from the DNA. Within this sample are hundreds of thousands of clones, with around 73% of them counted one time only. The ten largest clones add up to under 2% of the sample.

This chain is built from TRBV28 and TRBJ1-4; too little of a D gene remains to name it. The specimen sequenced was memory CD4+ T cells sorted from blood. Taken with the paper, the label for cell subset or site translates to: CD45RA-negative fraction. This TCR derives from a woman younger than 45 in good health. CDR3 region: CASRPHTVEKLFF. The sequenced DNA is TGTGCCAGCAGACCCCATACGGTGGAAAAACTGTTTTTT.